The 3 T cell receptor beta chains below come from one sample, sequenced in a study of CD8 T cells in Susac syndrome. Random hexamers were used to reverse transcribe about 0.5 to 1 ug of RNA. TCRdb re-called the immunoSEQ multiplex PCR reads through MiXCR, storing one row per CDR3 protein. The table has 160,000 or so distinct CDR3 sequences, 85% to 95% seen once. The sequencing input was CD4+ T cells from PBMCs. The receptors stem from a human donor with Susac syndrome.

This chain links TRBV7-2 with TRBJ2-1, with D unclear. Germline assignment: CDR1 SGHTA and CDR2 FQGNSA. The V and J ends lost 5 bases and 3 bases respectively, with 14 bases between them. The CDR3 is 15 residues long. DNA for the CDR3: TGTGCCAGCAGCCTAGGAGACACCTACTACAATGAGCAGTTCTTC. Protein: CASSLGDTYYNEQFF.

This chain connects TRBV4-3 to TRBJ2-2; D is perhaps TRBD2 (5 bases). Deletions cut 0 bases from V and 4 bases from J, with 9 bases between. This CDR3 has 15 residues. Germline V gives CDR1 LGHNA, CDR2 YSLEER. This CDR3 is CASSQDSALTGELFF. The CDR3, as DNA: TGCGCCAGCAGCCAAGATAGCGCACTCACCGGGGAGCTGTTTTTT.

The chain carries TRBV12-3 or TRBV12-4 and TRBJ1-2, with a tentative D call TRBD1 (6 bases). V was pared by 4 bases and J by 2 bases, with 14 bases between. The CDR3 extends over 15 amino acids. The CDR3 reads CASSSGRGGNYGYTF. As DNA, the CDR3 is TGTGCCAGCAGTTCTGGGAGGGGGGGGAACTATGGCTACACCTTC.